The 2 T cell receptor beta chains reported below all come from one sample, sequenced in a study of radiation and T cells in renal cell carcinoma. Profiled with immunoSEQ multiplex PCR; TCRdb holds only in-frame clones, not every one. The table has roughly 120,000 clones, roughly 80% seen once. Indicated time point: baseline pretreatment blood. Treatment reported: 15 Gy SBRT to primary tumor, nephrectomy 4 weeks later. The source was blood, collected from a patient whose treatment included radiotherapy and nephrectomy. The receptors derive from a woman aged 55-70 years with renal cell carcinoma.

The chain is built from TRBV5-4 and TRBJ1-2; possibly TRBD1 for D (5 bases). The V gene lost 0 bases and the J gene lost 8 bases, with 20 bases spanning the gap. The CDR3 covers 16 residues. Germline V gene lookup returns CDR1 SGHNT and CDR2 YYREEE (reference sequence). The CDR3 is CASSLGDRRDSEGYTF. DNA of the CDR3: TGTGCCAGCAGCTTGGGGGACCGGAGGGATTCGGAGGGCTACACCTTC.

V gene TRBV9 combines with J gene TRBJ1-3; D gene unclear. Germline values: CDR1 SGDLS, CDR2 YYNGEE. The CDR3 covers 15 residues. V was trimmed by 1 base and J by 0 bases, leaving 8 bases between them. The CDR3 is CASSVTWDSGNTIYF. DNA of the CDR3: TGTGCCAGCAGCGTAACGTGGGACTCTGGAAACACCATATATTTT.